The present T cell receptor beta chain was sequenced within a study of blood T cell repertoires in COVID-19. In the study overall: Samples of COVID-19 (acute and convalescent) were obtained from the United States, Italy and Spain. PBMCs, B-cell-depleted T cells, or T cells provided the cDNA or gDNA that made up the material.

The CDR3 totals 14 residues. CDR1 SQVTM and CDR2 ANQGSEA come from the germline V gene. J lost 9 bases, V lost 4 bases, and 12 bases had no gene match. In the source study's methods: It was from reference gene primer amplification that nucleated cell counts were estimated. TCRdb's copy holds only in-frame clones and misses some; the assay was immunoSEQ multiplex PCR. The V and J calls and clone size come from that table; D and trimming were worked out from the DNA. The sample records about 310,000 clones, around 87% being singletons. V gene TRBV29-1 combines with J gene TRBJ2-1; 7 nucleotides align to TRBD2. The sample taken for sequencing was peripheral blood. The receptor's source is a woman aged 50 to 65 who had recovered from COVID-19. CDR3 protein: CSVGAGSGGGEQFF. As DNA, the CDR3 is TGCAGCGTTGGGGCGGGTAGCGGCGGGGGTGAGCAGTTCTTC.